This T cell receptor (beta chain) was sequenced during a study of preoperative IRX-2 immunotherapy in early breast cancer. Assay used: immunoSEQ multiplex PCR; TCRdb lists only in-frame clones, some missing. The top ten clones hold under 4% of a sample with 30,000 or so clones, 82% of them seen once. The CDR3 covers 13 residues. Trimming left V 3 bases short and J 5 bases short, with 10 bases between. Germline values: CDR1 GTSNPN, CDR2 SVGIG (reference sequence). As to treatment: preoperative locoregional IRX-2 cytokine immunotherapy. This phase Ib study tested locoregional IRX-2 cytokine immunotherapy given before surgery.

Sample acquisition took place from a patient treated with IRX-2 immunotherapy. The chain couples TRBV30 to TRBJ2-2; tentatively, D is TRBD2 (6 bases). This receptor was taken from a human donor with breast cancer. The CDR3 nucleotides read TGTGCCTGGAGGACTAGGAGGACCGGGGAGCTGTTTTTT. Translation gives CAWRTRRTGELFF. The entire variable domain, with the rest obtained from reference TRBV30 and TRBJ2-2, is as follows: SQTIHQWPATLVQPVGSPLSLECTVEGTSNPNLYWYRQAAGRGLQLLFYSVGIGQISSEVPQNLSASRPQDRQFILSSKKLLLSDSGFYLCAWRTRRTGELFFGEGSRLTVL.